These T cell receptor beta chains were read from a single sample in a study of metastatic and nonmetastatic thyroid tumors. TCRdb re-clonotyped the PCR reads via MiXCR. This sample has 45,000 to 65,000 clones; 17% occur once, and the top ten carry around 3%. Sequencing was carried out using blood. All receptors come from a female donor with papillary thyroid cancer or a benign thyroid nodule (not recorded which). Some clones in this sample may be carry-over from other donors' samples. CDR3s include the opening cysteine and the closing phenylalanine or tryptophan. The order of the fields is clone size, J gene, V gene, D gene, CDR3 DNA, CDR3 protein. The D gene is left open where the match is weak. Expanded clones are given a class, and other clones once, few, many or no size at all.

.,TRBJ1-1,TRBV30,.,TGTGCCTGGAATAGGGACACTGAAGCTTTCTTT,CAWNRDTEAFF
.,TRBJ1-1,TRBV27,TRBD1,TGTGCCAGCAGGTATCCGGGACAGGGGGAGTACACTGAAGCTTTCTTT,CASRYPGQGEYTEAFF
many,TRBJ2-3,TRBV20-1,TRBD1,TGCAGTGCTGTAGCGCCAGGGGGTACAGATACGCAGTATTTT,CSAVAPGGTDTQYF
many,TRBJ2-1,TRBV6-1,.,TGTGCCAGCAGAAAGGGGGAGGAGCAGTTCTTC,CASRKGEEQFF
many,TRBJ2-2,TRBV10-2,.,TGCGCCAGCAGTCAAACTAGCCCGAGCACCGGGGAGCTGTTTTTT,CASSQTSPSTGELFF
many,TRBJ2-1,TRBV20-1,.,TGCAGTGCTAGAGATTTGGCGGCCCGACACAATGAGCAGTTCTTC,CSARDLAARHNEQFF
.,TRBJ2-1,TRBV12-3/TRBV12-4,.,TGTGCCATCAGTTCCGTGCCCCAGCTAGGCAATGAGCAGTTCTTC,CAISSVPQLGNEQFF
many,TRBJ1-5,TRBV20-1,.,TGCAGTGCTAGAGATCTGGACCGGGGGAGCAATCAGCCCCAGCATTTT,CSARDLDRGSNQPQHF
many,TRBJ2-2,TRBV11-2,.,TGTGCCAGCGCGCGCTCTGCTGCGACGAACACCGGGGAGCTGTTTTTT,CASARSAATNTGELFF
.,TRBJ2-3,TRBV6-1,.,TGTGCCTCTACCTACGGGGTAACAGATACGCAGTATTTT,CASTYGVTDTQYF
many,TRBJ1-3,TRBV9,.,TGTGCCAGCAGCACCGGACTCAGCTCTGGAAACACCATATATTTT,CASSTGLSSGNTIYF
many,TRBJ1-2,TRBV3-1,.,TGTGCCAGCAGCCGACGAGGAGGGGCTAACTATGGCTACACCTTC,CASSRRGGANYGYTF
many,TRBJ1-1,TRBV30,.,TGTGCCTGGAGTTCAAGGACCTGGCGGAGGAACACTGAAGCTTTCTTT,CAWSSRTWRRNTEAFF
many,TRBJ1-5,TRBV19,.,TGTGCCAGTACCTCGGGACGGGGTGGCGTCAATCAGCCCCAGCATTTT,CASTSGRGGVNQPQHF
many,TRBJ1-5,TRBV28,.,TGTGCCAGCGGGTTACCGGGACTGTCGAATCAGCCCCAGCATTTT,CASGLPGLSNQPQHF
many,TRBJ1-1,TRBV7-7,.,TGTGCTAGCAGCTTAGGTGGGAATTGGAGCACTGAAGCTTTCTTT,CASSLGGNWSTEAFF